This TCR beta chain was documented in a study of vaccination effects on CD4 cells after COVID-19. Before sequencing took place, the ViraFEST assay used viral peptide pools to expand antigen-specific CD4+ T cells. A roughly ten-day culture period preceded the isolation of CD4+ T cells. Two doses of either BNT162b2 or mRNA-1273 were given to each participant. Each vaccine recipient was nucleocapsid antibody negative and had no prior SARS-CoV-2 infection. CDR3 length: 14 residues. The germline V gene has CDR1 SEHNR and CDR2 FQNEAQ (reference sequence). V was trimmed by 5 bases and J by 3 bases, leaving 13 bases between them. To note about this clone: The antigen is undetermined.

Produced via immunoSEQ multiplex PCR; TCRdb's table is partial and in-frame only. The sample shows around 69,000 clones, just under 75% of them seen only once. Notes on the study in general: The vaccine-induced clones of healthy vaccinees included only 1 of 255 that cross-reacted with common cold coronaviruses. Marked contraction was observed in infection-induced and vaccine-induced clones late after vaccination.

The chain uses TRBV7-9 and TRBJ2-5; D unclear. This sample comprised CD4+ T cells from PBMCs cultured with HCoV-229E spike peptides, obtained after COVID-19 vaccination. The TCR originated in a human donor who received a COVID-19 vaccine. This CDR3 reads CASSLGSLKETQYF. The CDR3 region has the DNA TGTGCCAGCAGCCTGGGGTCCCTAAAAGAGACCCAGTACTTC. The whole variable domain, remainder taken from reference TRBV7-9 and TRBJ2-5, is DTGVSQNPRHKITKRGQNVTFRCDPISEHNRLYWYRQTLGQGPEFLTYFQNEAQLEKSRLLSDRFSAERPKGSFSTLEIQRTEQGDSAMYLCASSLGSLKETQYFGPGTRLLVL.